This T cell receptor beta chain was found in a study of blood T cell repertoires in COVID-19. Each recovered donor of Cohort 3 presented with two negative PCRs, clearance, or symptom resolution. CDR1 SGHDT and CDR2 YYEEEE come from the germline V gene. The CDR3 loop spans 15 amino acids. V lost 3 bases and J 5 bases, leaving 12 bases between the germline ends. Clones were read by immunoSEQ multiplex PCR, and TCRdb kept only the in-frame ones, dropping some. Among more than 300,000 clones listed, more than 70% were seen once. The gene calls are TRBV5-6 and TRBJ1-6; D gene unclear. The origin of this receptor is a woman between 18 and 30 years old who had recovered from COVID-19. Sequenced: PBMCs or T cells enriched from blood (not recorded which). In DNA, the CDR3 is TGTGCCAGCAGCTCGGAGCCGAGCCATAATTCACCCCTCCACTTT. As protein: CASSSEPSHNSPLHF.